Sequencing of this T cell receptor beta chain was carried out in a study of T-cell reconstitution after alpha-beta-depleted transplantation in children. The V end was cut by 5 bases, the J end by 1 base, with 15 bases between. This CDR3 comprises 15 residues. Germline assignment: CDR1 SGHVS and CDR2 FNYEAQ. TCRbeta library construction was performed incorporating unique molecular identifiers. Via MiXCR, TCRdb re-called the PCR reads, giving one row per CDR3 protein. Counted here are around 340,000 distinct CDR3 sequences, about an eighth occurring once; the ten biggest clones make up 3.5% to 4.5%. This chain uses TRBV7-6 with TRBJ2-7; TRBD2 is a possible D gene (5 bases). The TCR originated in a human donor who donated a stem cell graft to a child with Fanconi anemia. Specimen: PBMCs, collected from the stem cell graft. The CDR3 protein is CASSPIGVGSYEQYF. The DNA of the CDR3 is TGTGCCAGCAGCCCAATCGGGGTGGGATCCTACGAGCAGTACTTC.